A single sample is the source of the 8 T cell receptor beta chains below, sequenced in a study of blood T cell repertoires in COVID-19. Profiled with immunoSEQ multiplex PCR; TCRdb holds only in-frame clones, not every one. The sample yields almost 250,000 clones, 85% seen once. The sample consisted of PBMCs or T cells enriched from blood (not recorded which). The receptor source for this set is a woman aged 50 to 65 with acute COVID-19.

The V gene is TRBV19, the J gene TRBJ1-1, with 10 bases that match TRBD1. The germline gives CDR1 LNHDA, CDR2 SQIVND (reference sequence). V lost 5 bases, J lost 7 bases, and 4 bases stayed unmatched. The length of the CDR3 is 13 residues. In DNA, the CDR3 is TGTGCCAGTAGTTTCGGACAGGGGGGTGAAGCTTTCTTT. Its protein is CASSFGQGGEAFF.

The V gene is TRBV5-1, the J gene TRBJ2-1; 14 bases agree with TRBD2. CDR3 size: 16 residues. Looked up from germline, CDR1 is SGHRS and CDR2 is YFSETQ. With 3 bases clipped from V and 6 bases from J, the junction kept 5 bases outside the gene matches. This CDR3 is CASSSTGTSGGNEQFF. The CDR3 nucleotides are TGCGCCAGCAGCTCAACCGGGACTAGCGGGGGCAATGAGCAGTTCTTC.

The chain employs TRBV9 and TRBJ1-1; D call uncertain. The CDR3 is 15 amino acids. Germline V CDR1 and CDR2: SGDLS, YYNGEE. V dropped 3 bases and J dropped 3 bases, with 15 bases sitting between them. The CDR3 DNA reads TGTGCCAGCAGCGAACTCGGGAGGAGGGACACTGAAGCTTTCTTT. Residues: CASSELGRRDTEAFF.

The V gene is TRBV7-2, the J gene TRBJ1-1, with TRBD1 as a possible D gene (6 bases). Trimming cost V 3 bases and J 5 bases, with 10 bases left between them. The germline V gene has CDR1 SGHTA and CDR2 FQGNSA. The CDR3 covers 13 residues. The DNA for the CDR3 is TGTGCCAGCAGCTTCGCAGGGGTAACTGAAGCTTTCTTT. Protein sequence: CASSFAGVTEAFF.

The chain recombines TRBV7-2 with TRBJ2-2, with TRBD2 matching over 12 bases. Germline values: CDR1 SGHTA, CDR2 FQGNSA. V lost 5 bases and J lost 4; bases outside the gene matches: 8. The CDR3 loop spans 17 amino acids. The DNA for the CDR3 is TGTGCCAGCAGCCAAGGCCTAGCGGGGGGGCTCACCGGGGAGCTGTTTTTT. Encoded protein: CASSQGLAGGLTGELFF.

This chain's CDR3 is CATPPTGWDEKLFF. In nucleotides, the CDR3 is TGTGCCACCCCACCGACAGGGTGGGACGAAAAACTGTTTTTT. This chain uses TRBV5-8 with TRBJ1-4, with TRBD1 matching 7 bases. CDR1 SGHTS and CDR2 YDEGEE come from the germline V gene. The V gene end was trimmed by 9 bases and the J gene end by 8 bases; junction bases not matched to a gene: 13. The CDR3 has 14 residues.

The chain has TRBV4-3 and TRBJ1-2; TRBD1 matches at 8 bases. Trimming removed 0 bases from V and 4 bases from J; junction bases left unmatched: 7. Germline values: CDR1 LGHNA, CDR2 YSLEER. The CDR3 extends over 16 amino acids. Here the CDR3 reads CASSQDSNRGFYGYTF. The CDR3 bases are TGCGCCAGCAGCCAAGATTCGAACAGGGGGTTCTATGGCTACACCTTC.

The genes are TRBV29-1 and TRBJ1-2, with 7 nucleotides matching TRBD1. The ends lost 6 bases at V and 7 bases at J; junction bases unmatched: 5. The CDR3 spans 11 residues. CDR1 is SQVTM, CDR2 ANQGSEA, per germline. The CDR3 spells CSVAGGPGYTF. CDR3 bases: TGCAGCGTAGCAGGGGGACCTGGCTACACCTTC.